The clone carrying this T cell receptor (beta chain) was found once. The antigen is unknown. The method was immunoSEQ multiplex PCR; TCRdb's version includes in-frame clones alone and lacks a portion of them. The sample carries approximately 320,000 clones, 67% recorded once. These data belong to a study of cytotoxic CD8 clonotypes in ibrutinib-treated CLL. Turning to the study itself: Researchers reported ten to eleven relapsed/refractory and about 14 treatment-naive patients, 17 to 18 of them IGHV unmutated. Whole-study findings and limits: Measured clonality at baseline was greater than in age-matched healthy donors and tracked with circulating CD8+ T-cell counts.

The CDR3 length is 13 residues. Germline V lookup: CDR1 SGHTA, CDR2 FQGNSA. V lost 3 bases to trimming and J lost 3 bases, with 7 bases between them. The TCR comes from a human donor with chronic lymphocytic leukemia. The sample here was PBMCs, taken after 36 months of ibrutinib treatment. This chain links TRBV7-2 with TRBJ2-3, with D maybe TRBD1 (5 bases). CDR3 sequence (DNA): TGTGCCAGCAGCTTTGGACAAACAGATACGCAGTATTTT. This sequence encodes CASSFGQTDTQYF.